This TCR beta chain was retrieved from a study of radiation and T cells in renal cell carcinoma. Study at large: Nephrectomy followed 15 Gy stereotactic body radiation by 4 weeks.

Notes on the study in general: Without pretreatment biopsies, baseline tumor clonotype presence was undetermined. In blood, top tumor clones expanded by 2 weeks, shrinking by 4.

Repertoires were generated with immunoSEQ multiplex PCR, while TCRdb's copy carries only in-frame clones and drops some. The sample has roughly 130,000 clones; 88% are singletons. Noted time point: blood 2 weeks post-SBRT. Treatment meaning: 15 Gy SBRT to primary tumor, nephrectomy 4 weeks later. Blood was sampled at baseline, 2 weeks and 4 weeks after SBRT. Regarding this clone: The antigen is unknown.

This sequence originates from a woman aged 70-85 years with renal cell carcinoma. Sequencing was performed on blood, taken from a patient whose treatment included radiotherapy and nephrectomy.

The chain's CDR3 is CASSEIGAKNIQYF. CDR3 nucleotide sequence: TGTGCCAGCAGTGAAATCGGGGCCAAAAACATTCAGTACTTC. The rearrangement joins TRBV6-1 to TRBJ2-4; D remains unclear. CDR3 length: 14 residues. V lost 2 bases to trimming and J lost 1 base, with 6 bases between them. CDR1 is MNHNS and CDR2 is SASEGT in the germline V gene.